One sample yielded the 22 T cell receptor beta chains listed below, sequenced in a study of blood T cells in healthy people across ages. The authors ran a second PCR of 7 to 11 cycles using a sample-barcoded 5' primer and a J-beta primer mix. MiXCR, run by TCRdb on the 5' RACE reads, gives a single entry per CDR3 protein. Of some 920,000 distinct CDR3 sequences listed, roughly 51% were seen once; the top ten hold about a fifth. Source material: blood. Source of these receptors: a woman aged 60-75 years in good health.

This CDR3 reads CSATGGVYEQYF. Here the CDR3 DNA reads TGCAGTGCAACAGGGGGGGTATACGAGCAGTACTTC. The rearrangement uses TRBV20-1 and TRBJ2-7; possible D gene TRBD1, 8 bases. From germline, CDR1 is DFQATT and CDR2 SNEGSKA (reference sequence). V was pared by 6 bases and J by 4 bases, with 13 bases between. CDR3 length: 12 amino acids.

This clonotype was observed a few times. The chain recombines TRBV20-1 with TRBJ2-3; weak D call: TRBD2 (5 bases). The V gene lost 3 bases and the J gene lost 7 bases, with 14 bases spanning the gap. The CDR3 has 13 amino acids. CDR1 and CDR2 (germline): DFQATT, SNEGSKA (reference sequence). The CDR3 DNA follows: TGCAGTGCTAGGACTACCCTCGGATATACGCAGTATTTT. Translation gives CSARTTLGYTQYF.

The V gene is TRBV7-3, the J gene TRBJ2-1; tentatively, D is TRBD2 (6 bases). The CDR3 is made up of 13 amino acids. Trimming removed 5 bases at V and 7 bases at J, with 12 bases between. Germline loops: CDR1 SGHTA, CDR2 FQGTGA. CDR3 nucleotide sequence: TGTGCCAGCAGCGGTGGAGGGTTAAATGAGCAGTTCTTC. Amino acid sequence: CASSGGGLNEQFF.

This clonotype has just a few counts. In DNA form, the CDR3 reads TGTGCCATCAGTGGGGATATAGCCAAAAACATTCAGTACTTC. It specifies CAISGDIAKNIQYF. This sequence joins TRBV10-3 and TRBJ2-4; D ambiguous. Germline lookup yields CDR1 ENHRY and CDR2 SYGVKD. Trimming pared 4 bases from V and 0 bases from J, leaving 7 bases between. The CDR3 runs 14 residues.

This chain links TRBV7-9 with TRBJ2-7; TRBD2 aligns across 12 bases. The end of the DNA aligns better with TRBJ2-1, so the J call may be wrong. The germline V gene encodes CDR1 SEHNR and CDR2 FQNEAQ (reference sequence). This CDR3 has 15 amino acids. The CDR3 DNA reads TGTGCCAGCAGCTTAAGGACTAGCGGGACCGATGAGCAGTTCTTC. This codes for CASSLRTSGTDEQFF.

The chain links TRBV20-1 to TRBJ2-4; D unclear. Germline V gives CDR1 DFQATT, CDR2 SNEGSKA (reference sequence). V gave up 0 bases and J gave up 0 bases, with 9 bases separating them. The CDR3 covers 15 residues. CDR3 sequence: CSARDQTGAKNIQYF. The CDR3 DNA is TGCAGTGCTAGAGATCAAACGGGAGCCAAAAACATTCAGTACTTC.

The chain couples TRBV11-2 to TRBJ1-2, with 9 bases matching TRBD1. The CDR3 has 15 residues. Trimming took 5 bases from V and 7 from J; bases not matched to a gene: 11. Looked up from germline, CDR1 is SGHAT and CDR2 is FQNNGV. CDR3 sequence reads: CASSINRGQVVGYTF. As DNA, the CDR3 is TGTGCCAGCAGCATAAACAGGGGGCAAGTCGTTGGCTACACCTTC.

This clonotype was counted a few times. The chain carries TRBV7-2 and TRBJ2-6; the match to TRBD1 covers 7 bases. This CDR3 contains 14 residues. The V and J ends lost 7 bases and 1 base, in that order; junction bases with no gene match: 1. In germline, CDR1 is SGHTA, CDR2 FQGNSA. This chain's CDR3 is CASTRGSGANVLTF. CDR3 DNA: TGTGCCAGCACCAGGGGGTCTGGGGCCAACGTCCTGACTTTC.

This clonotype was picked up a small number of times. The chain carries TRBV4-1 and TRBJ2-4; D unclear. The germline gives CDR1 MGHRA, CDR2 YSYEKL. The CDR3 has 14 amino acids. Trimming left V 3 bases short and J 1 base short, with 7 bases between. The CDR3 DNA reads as TGCGCCAGCAGCCACCCGGTGGCCAAAAACATTCAGTACTTC. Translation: CASSHPVAKNIQYF.

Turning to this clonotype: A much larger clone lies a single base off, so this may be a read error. The CDR3 protein is CASSQVYEAGYEQYF. The CDR3 nucleotides read TGCGCCAGCAGCCAAGTGTATGAGGCGGGGTACGAGCAGTACTTC. The chain combines TRBV4-3 with TRBJ2-4; D is perhaps TRBD2 (6 bases). The end of the DNA fits TRBJ2-7 better, so the J call may be wrong. Germline V gene sequence: CDR1 LGHNA, CDR2 YSLEER. The CDR3 spans 15 residues.

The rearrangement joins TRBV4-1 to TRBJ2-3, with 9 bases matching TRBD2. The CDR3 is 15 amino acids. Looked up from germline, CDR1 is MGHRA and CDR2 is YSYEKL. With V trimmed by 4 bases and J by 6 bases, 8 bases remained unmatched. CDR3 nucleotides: TGCGCCAGCAGCCCTCTAGCGGGATTGGGGGATACGCAGTATTTT. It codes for CASSPLAGLGDTQYF.

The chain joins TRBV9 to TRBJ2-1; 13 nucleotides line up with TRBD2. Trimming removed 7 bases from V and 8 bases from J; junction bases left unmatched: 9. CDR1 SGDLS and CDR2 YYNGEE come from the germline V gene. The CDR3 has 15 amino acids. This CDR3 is CASAPTSGRAYEQFF. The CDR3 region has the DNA TGTGCCAGCGCCCCAACTAGCGGGAGGGCCTATGAGCAGTTCTTC.

CDR3 DNA sequence: TGTGCCAGTAGTATAGATCTGGAAAGCACAGATACGCAGTATTTT. Protein product: CASSIDLESTDTQYF. This rearrangement joins TRBV19 to TRBJ2-3, with D unresolved. This CDR3 region has 15 residues. Germline assignment: CDR1 LNHDA and CDR2 SQIVND (reference sequence). Trimming removed 0 bases from V and 0 bases from J, with 7 bases in between.

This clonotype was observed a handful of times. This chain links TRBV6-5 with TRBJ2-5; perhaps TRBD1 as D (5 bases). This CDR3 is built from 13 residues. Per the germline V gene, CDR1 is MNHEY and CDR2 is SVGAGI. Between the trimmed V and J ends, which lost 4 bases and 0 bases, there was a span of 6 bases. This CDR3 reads CASSWTNQETQYF. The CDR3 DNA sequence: TGTGCCAGCAGTTGGACAAACCAAGAGACCCAGTACTTC.

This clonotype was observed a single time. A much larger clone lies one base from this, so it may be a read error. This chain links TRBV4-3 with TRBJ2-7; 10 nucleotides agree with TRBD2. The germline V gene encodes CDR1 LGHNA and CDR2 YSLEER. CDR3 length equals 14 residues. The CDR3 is CASGQLAGPYEQYF. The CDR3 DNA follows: TGCGCCAGCGGCCAACTAGCGGGGCCCTACGAGCAGTACTTC.

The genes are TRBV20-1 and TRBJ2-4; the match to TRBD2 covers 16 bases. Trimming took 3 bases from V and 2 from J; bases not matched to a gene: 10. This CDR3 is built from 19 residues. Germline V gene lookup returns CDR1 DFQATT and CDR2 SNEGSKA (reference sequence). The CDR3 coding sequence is TGCAGTGCTAGTCCCGGCCCGGGACTAGCGGGAGGGCCCAAAAACATTCAGTACTTC. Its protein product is CSASPGPGLAGGPKNIQYF.

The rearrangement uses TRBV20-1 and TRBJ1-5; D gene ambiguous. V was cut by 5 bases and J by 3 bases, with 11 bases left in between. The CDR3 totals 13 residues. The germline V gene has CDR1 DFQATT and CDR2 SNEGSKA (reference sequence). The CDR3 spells CSAARTDNQPQHF. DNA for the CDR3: TGCAGTGCTGCGCGGACGGACAATCAGCCCCAGCATTTT.

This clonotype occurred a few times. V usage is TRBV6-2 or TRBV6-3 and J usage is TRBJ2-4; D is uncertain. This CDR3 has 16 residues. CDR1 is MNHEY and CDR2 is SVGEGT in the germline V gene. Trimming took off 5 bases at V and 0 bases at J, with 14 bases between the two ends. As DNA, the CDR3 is TGTGCCAGCAGTCCCCACCCAGGCCAAGCCAAAAACATTCAGTACTTC. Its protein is CASSPHPGQAKNIQYF.

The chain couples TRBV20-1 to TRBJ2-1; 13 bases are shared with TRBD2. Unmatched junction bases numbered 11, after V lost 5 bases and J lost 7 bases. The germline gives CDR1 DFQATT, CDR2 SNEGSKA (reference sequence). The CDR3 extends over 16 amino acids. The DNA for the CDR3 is TGCAGTGCTCGTAGGACTAGCGGGAGTGTTAGGAATGAGCAGTTCTTC. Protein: CSARRTSGSVRNEQFF.

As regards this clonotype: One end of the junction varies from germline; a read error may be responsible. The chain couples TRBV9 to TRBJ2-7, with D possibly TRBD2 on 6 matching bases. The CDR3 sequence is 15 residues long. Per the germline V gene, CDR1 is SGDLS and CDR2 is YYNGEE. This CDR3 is CASSVGSGLGYQQYF. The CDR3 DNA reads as TGTGCCAGTAGCGTAGGAAGCGGGCTGGGTTACCAGCAGTACTTC.

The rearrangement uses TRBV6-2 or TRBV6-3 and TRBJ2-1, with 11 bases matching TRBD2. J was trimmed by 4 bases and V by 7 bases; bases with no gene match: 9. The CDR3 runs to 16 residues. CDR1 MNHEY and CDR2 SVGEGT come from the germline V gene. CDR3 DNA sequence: TGTGCCAGCAAAACCATAGCGGGAGGGCCGTACAATGAGCAGTTCTTC. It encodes CASKTIAGGPYNEQFF.

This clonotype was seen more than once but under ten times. CDR3 region: CASGSGDSTDTQYF. The CDR3, as DNA: TGTGCTAGTGGTTCAGGGGACTCCACAGATACGCAGTATTTT. The gene calls are TRBV12-5 and TRBJ2-3; D tentatively fits TRBD1 or TRBD2 (6 bases each). The CDR3 runs 14 residues. V lost 4 bases and J lost 2, with 10 bases in between. Germline V gene sequence: CDR1 LGHNT, CDR2 FRNRAP.